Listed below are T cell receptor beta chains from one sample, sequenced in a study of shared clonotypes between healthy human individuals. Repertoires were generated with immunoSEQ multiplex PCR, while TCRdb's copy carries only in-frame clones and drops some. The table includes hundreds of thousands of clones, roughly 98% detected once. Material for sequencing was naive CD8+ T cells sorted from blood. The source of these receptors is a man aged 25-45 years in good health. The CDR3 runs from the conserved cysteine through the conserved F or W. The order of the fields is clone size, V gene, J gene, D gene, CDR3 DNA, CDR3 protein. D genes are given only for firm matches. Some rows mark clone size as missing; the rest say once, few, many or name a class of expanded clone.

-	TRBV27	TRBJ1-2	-	TGTGCCAGCAGGGGTTCTTTGGGGATCTATGGCTACACCTTC	CASRGSLGIYGYTF
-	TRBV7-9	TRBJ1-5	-	TGTGCCAGCAGCTTATCAGAATCGGGGCAGCCCCAGCATTTT	CASSLSESGQPQHF
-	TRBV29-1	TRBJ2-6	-	TGCAGCGCGTACTCTGGGGCCAACGTCCTGACTTTC	CSAYSGANVLTF
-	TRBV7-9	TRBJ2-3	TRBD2	TGTGCCAGCAGCTTTGACGGGAGGGCCGTGAATACGCAGTATTTT	CASSFDGRAVNTQYF
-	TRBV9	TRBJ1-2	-	TGTGCCAGCGGTTCGGCCACGGTACTCAGCGGCTACACCTTC	CASGSATVLSGYTF
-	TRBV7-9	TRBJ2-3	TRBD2	TGTGCCAGCAGCTTAACTAGCGGGACGGGAGATACGCAGTATTTT	CASSLTSGTGDTQYF
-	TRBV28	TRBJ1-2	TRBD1	TGTGCCAGCAGTTTTGACAGGGGGACCCGTGATGGCTACACCTTC	CASSFDRGTRDGYTF
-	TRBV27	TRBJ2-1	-	TGTGCCAGCAGCCTGTCGGTATCGAGGACCCACCGGGATGAGCAGTTCTTC	CASSLSVSRTHRDEQFF
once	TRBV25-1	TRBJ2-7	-	TGTGCCAGCACGGACCGGTGGGACGAGCAGTACTTC	CASTDRWDEQYF
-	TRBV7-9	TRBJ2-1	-	TGTGCCAGCAGCCTCTCCCCGGATGAGCAGTTCTTC	CASSLSPDEQFF
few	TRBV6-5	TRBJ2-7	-	TGTGCCAGCAGTTACATAGGGGGGGATGAGGAGTACTTC	CASSYIGGDEEYF
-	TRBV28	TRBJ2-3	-	TGTGCCAGCAGCCCCGGTACAAGGACCGCGCAGTATTTT	CASSPGTRTAQYF
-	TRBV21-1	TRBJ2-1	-	TGTGCCAGCAGCGAACGACAGGGGGCCAACAATGAGCAGTTCTTC	CASSERQGANNEQFF
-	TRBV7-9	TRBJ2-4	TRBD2	TGTGCCAGCAGCTTTCCCGGACTAGCGGGCGCCAAAAACATTCAGTACTTC	CASSFPGLAGAKNIQYF
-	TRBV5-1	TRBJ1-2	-	TGCGCCAGCAGCTTGGTTTCAGGGGATGTTGAGGGCTACACCTTC	CASSLVSGDVEGYTF
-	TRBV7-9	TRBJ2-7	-	TGTGCCAGCAGTCAATTGGGGCCAGAGAGCTCCTACGAGCAGTACTTC	CASSQLGPESSYEQYF